The rows below give T cell receptor beta chains drawn from one sample of a study of T cell responses to AZD1222 COVID-19 vaccine. The assay was immunoSEQ multiplex PCR, and TCRdb's table has in-frame clones only and misses some. The sample has 95,000 or so clones, around 90% seen once; the top ten hold roughly 4%. The sequenced sample was peripheral blood, obtained on day 0 of AZD1222 vaccination. The source is an adult in good health. The CDR3 runs from the conserved cysteine through the conserved F or W. The D gene is left open where the match is weak. The size of a clone is reported for some rows only, either as once, few or many, or as a class for expanded clones.

clone size	J gene	V gene	D gene	CDR3 DNA	CDR3 protein
-	TRBJ1-1	TRBV6-4	-	TGTGCCAGCAGTGCCTGGGTTGGGGCTGAAGCTTTCTTT	CASSAWVGAEAFF
-	TRBJ2-3	TRBV14	TRBD2	TGTGCCAGCAGCCAAGATGAGTGGACTAGGGAAGATACGCAGTATTTT	CASSQDEWTREDTQYF
-	TRBJ2-3	TRBV18	-	TGTGCCAGCTCACCGAAGTCGACACCTGATACGCAGTATTTT	CASSPKSTPDTQYF
once	TRBJ2-7	TRBV15	TRBD2	TGTGCCACCAGCCCCCGGACTAGCGCCTACGAGCAGTACTTC	CATSPRTSAYEQYF
-	TRBJ1-2	TRBV25-1	TRBD1	TGTGCCAGCAGCACTCAGGGGGCGCAGTACTATGGCTACACCTTC	CASSTQGAQYYGYTF
-	TRBJ1-1	TRBV7-9	-	TGTGCCAGCAGCCCGGGGTTGAACCCGGAGGTCTTT	CASSPGLNPEVF
-	TRBJ2-1	TRBV7-3	TRBD2	TGTGCCAGCAGCATACTAGCGGGGGATTTGAATGAGCAGTTCTTC	CASSILAGDLNEQFF
-	TRBJ1-4	TRBV5-6	TRBD1	TGTGCCAGCAGCGATCTAACCACCGGGACAGGCAATGAAAAACTGTTTTTT	CASSDLTTGTGNEKLFF
-	TRBJ2-5	TRBV7-2	-	TGTGCCAGCAGCTTGGGGGGCGGGGTGAGGGAGACCCAGTACTTC	CASSLGGGVRETQYF
-	TRBJ2-7	TRBV11-2	TRBD1	TGTGCCAGCAGCTTGGGGACAGGGGGGGGCTACGAGCAGTACTTC	CASSLGTGGGYEQYF
-	TRBJ1-1	TRBV10-3	-	TGTGCCATCAGTGAGTACATTGAAGCTTTCTTT	CAISEYIEAFF
-	TRBJ2-7	TRBV28	TRBD1	TGTGCCAGCAGTTTAAGGGACAGGTCCTACGAGCAGTACTTC	CASSLRDRSYEQYF
-	TRBJ2-7	TRBV5-1	-	TGCGCCAGCAGCTTGGACACCCCCTCCATCTACGAGCAGTACTTC	CASSLDTPSIYEQYF
-	TRBJ2-3	TRBV10-3	-	TGTGCCATCAGCCACGACCCCACAGATACGCAGTATTTT	CAISHDPTDTQYF
-	TRBJ1-2	TRBV7-9	-	TGTGCCAGCAGCAACCGGGACACTGACAGGCGAAATGGCTACACCTTC	CASSNRDTDRRNGYTF
-	TRBJ1-2	TRBV7-8	TRBD1	TGTGCCAGCAGCGCCGACAGGGATACGTGGTACACCTTC	CASSADRDTWYTF
-	TRBJ1-6	TRBV18	-	TGTGCCAGCTCACCCTCTATGGGTAATTCACCCCTCCACTTT	CASSPSMGNSPLHF
-	TRBJ1-1	TRBV5-1	-	TGCGCCAGCAGACACTTAAACACTGAAGCTTTCTTT	CASRHLNTEAFF
-	TRBJ2-2	TRBV9	-	TGTGCCAGCAGCGTCCAAATAGGACCGCTCCCGGACACCGGGGAGCTGTTTTTT	CASSVQIGPLPDTGELFF
-	TRBJ2-7	TRBV28	-	TGTGCCAGCAGTTTATCACACTACGAGCAGTACTTC	CASSLSHYEQYF
-	TRBJ1-4	TRBV2	-	TGTGCCAGCCGGCGCAGTTTTAATCCTGCAACTAATGAAAAACTGTTTTTT	CASRRSFNPATNEKLFF
once	TRBJ1-2	TRBV4-1	-	TGCGCCAGCAGCCAGATCAGGGATTCTAACTATGGCTACACCTTC	CASSQIRDSNYGYTF
-	TRBJ1-4	TRBV5-4	-	TGTGCCAGCAGCACCGCAGGGTTCAATGAAAAACTGTTTTTT	CASSTAGFNEKLFF
-	TRBJ1-4	TRBV25-1	-	TGTGCCAGCAGCACCGATAGGGGTAGCGCGACTAATGAAAAACTGTTTTTT	CASSTDRGSATNEKLFF
-	TRBJ1-1	TRBV4-2	-	TGTGCCAGCAGCCAAGTTACCTCAGGGGACACTGAAGCTTTCTTT	CASSQVTSGDTEAFF
-	TRBJ1-4	TRBV19	-	TGTGCCAGTAGTATCCGTCGGATTGTGTCAGGGGCTAATAATGAAAAACTGTTTTTT	CASSIRRIVSGANNEKLFF
-	TRBJ1-5	TRBV7-8	-	TGTGCCAGCAGCTTAGCCGGTCAGCCCCAGCATTTT	CASSLAGQPQHF